The source of this TCR beta chain is a study of blood T cell repertoires in COVID-19 (dated by TCRdb to 2020 to 2022). In the study overall: Samples covering the acute and convalescent phases of COVID-19 were provided by collaborators in the United States, Italy and Spain. The repertoires were released in a freely available public database intended as a resource for research on the immune response to SARS-CoV-2. Subjects who had been exposed to COVID-19, were actively infected with it, or had recovered from it provided the deeply sampled blood TCRbeta repertoires that made up the dataset. The prospective study material was composed of cDNA or gDNA derived from T cells, B-cell-depleted T cells, or PBMCs. Sample metadata almost always included a de-identified subject ID, COVID-19 status, age in years and sex. Samples were obtained from the ongoing ImmuneRACE study (first 160 participants) and from 1,254 subjects provided by 6 global collaborators. Where available, HLA class I and class II types were taken from metadata supplied by the sample provider and were not determined by assay-based typing.

Participants in the prospective study were aged roughly 18 to 89 years, lived in under 30 United States geographic areas, and enrolled through a virtual design. To assign participants to cohorts, the prospective study relied on clinical history that participants themselves reported in a screening survey and a study questionnaire. For ImmuneRACE Cohort 3, a participant was defined as recovered based on two consecutive negative NP/OP PCR tests, clearance by a healthcare professional, or resolution of symptoms. In the prospective study, whole blood, serum and a nasopharyngeal or oropharyngeal swab were collected from each participant by mobile phlebotomists. Over a roughly 2-month period, participants in the prospective study had the option of providing additional blood draws and questionnaires. Before DNA extraction, blood samples from the prospective study were shipped at room temperature or frozen.

Details on this clone: What this receptor recognizes is not known. It has no much larger one-base neighbor in the sample; base qualities were not kept.

The investigation overall reported the following: Clinical and demographic metadata were provided uncurated, with the amount varying by source and participant.

TCRbeta CDR3 regions were amplified from genomic DNA using the immunoSEQ Assay, a bias-controlled multiplex PCR. The study's processing was this. Within the assay, amplification of reference gene primers was used to estimate how many nucleated cells each sample contained. To quantify the absolute abundance of each unique TCRbeta CDR3 rearrangement, sequence reads were collapsed and filtered. For each sample, productive Simpson clonality was calculated as the square root of Simpson's diversity index across productive rearrangements. Here the immuneACCESS table is served through TCRdb, limited to in-frame sequences with V and J called. Missing clones are a known gap in these copies; in checked studies unresolved V genes cover under half, and the rest lacks a known reason. V, J and clone size are taken as reported in that table, and D and trimming were inferred from the DNA itself. In this sample the table shows 200,000 or so clones, around 82% of which occur a single time. The biggest ten clones account for around 7% of the sample.

From the cysteine up to the phenylalanine, the CDR3 has a length of 15 residues. This entry keeps only the CDR3 DNA: 45 bases, framed from base 1. As encoded in the germline V gene, CDR1 is SGHTA while CDR2 is FQGNSA. The junction shows trimming of 9 bases on V and 4 bases on J, plus 18 bases between the germline ends. The clonotype comes from a man between 40 and 49 years old who had recovered from COVID-19. The chain was built from TRBV7-2 and TRBJ1-4; TRBD1 could be the D gene, as 5 bases match. What was sequenced was PBMCs or T cells enriched from blood (not recorded which). The nucleotides read TGTGCCAGTGCCCCGGGGGGTAGGGGTAATGAAAAACTGTTTTTT. The resulting protein is CASAPGGRGNEKLFF.